This TCR beta chain was sequenced in a study of cytomegalovirus exposure and HLA in healthy donors. Germline values: CDR1 SGHTA, CDR2 FQGNSA. With V trimmed by 5 bases and J by 5 bases, 10 bases remained unmatched. This CDR3 is 16 amino acids long. Use of 60 Vbeta and 13 Jbeta primers characterized the PCR. Some clones are missing from TCRdb's copy, which holds only in-frame ones; the method was immunoSEQ multiplex PCR. Of more than 150,000 clones in the sample, about four fifths were seen once. This sequence was found in a man aged 40-50 years in good health and CMV-seronegative. Sequencing input: PBMCs. The chain combines TRBV7-2 with TRBJ2-7, with 12 nucleotides matching TRBD2. CDR3 in amino acids: CASSPNPLAGGHEQYF. In nucleotides, the CDR3 is TGTGCCAGCAGCCCCAACCCACTAGCGGGAGGCCACGAGCAGTACTTC. Looking up the rest from reference TRBV7-2 and TRBJ2-7 gives the full variable domain: GAGVSQSPSNKVTEKGKDVELRCDPISGHTALYWYRQSLGQGLEFLIYFQGNSAPDKSGLPSDRFSAERTGGSVSTLTIQRTQQEDSAVYLCASSPNPLAGGHEQYFGPGTRLTVT.